This T cell receptor beta chain is from a study of OX40 agonist ivuxolimab in advanced cancers. Measured with immunoSEQ multiplex PCR; TCRdb has only the in-frame clones, and not every one. This table holds fewer than 80,000 clones, less than 90% found once. Details on this clone: Different DNA sequences within this sample yield the same CDR3.

Trimming took off 3 bases at V and 4 bases at J, with 12 bases between the two ends. The V gene's germline CDR1 is KGHSH and CDR2 LQKENI. This CDR3 has 14 residues. The starting material was CD4+ or CD8+ T cells sorted from blood, obtained in a trial of the OX40 agonist ivuxolimab. This chain links TRBV18 with TRBJ1-1; the D is unclear. The sequence was collected from an adult with an advanced solid tumor such as melanoma, head and neck, liver or kidney cancer. The DNA for the CDR3 is TGTGCCAGCTCACCGGGCGAGGGAGGCACTGAAGCTTTCTTT. Translated: CASSPGEGGTEAFF.